This T cell receptor (beta chain) was found in a study of CD8 T cells in ankylosing spondylitis. MiXCR was run by TCRdb on the 5' RACE reads, yielding one entry per CDR3 protein. The repertoire includes more than 300,000 distinct CDR3 sequences, roughly 12% of them detected once, and about 10% sits in the top ten. Study-wide points: A TCR beta motif of 7 or 8 highly homologous variants appeared characteristic of ankylosing spondylitis blood. Some motif variants were previously reported in reactive arthritis synovial fluid and blood.

CDR3 length equals 14 residues. Germline V gene data show CDR1 as SGHRS and CDR2 as YFSETQ. V lost 4 bases to trimming and J lost 5 bases, with 16 bases between them. In its sample, this clonotype was seen a few times. Its antigen is currently unknown. The TCR originated in a female donor with ankylosing spondylitis or in good health (not recorded which). The V gene is TRBV5-1, the J gene TRBJ2-7; the D gene is possibly TRBD1 (6 bases). Sample: blood, either unsorted or a sorted T cell fraction (not recorded which). The DNA of the CDR3 is TGCGCCAGCAGCCCCAGAGGCAGGGACAACGAGCAGTACTTC. Protein sequence: CASSPRGRDNEQYF.